This T cell receptor (beta chain) comes out of a study of T cell responses to AZD1222 COVID-19 vaccine. Comments on this clone: The antigen is not known.

Produced via immunoSEQ multiplex PCR; TCRdb's table is partial and in-frame only. The table shows 150,000 to 200,000 clones, with approximately 94% occurring only once. Germline V CDR1 and CDR2: SEHNR, FQNEAQ (reference sequence). The J segment lost 2 bases and the V segment lost 2 bases, leaving 0 bases of the junction unmatched. The CDR3 sequence is 13 residues long. Overall study results and limits: Baseline seropositives among AZD1222 recipients totaled only 5 to 7.

The clonotype originates from an adult who received the AZD1222 COVID-19 vaccine. The sequences come from peripheral blood, collected 28 days after the second AZD1222 dose. The chain joins TRBV7-9 to TRBJ2-7; 7 positions agree with TRBD2. The CDR3 nucleotides read TGTGCCAGCAGCTTAAGCGGGGCCTACGAGCAGTACTTC. Its translation: CASSLSGAYEQYF.